The sequence of this TCR beta chain was determined in a study of post-analysis software for immune sequencing data. At the level of the study: Relapsing-remitting, secondary progressive and progressive-relapsing multiple sclerosis were all included among the disease courses. Findings and limits, study-wide: Patients showed TRBV5-6, TRBV5-1 and TRBV20-1 among about five TRBV segments more frequent than in controls. When the samples were clustered directly with F measure, those that had been prepared in the same batch showed strong co-clustering. Multiple sclerosis patients showed significantly lower normalized Chao1 diversity than controls did.

Built from TCR beta cDNA, the libraries had unique molecular identifiers in them. Researchers reported 400,000 to 550,000 cDNA molecules coming from around 1 to 9.1 million T cells. TCRdb fed the PCR reads into MiXCR, producing one record per CDR3 protein. This sample has some 800,000 distinct CDR3 sequences, with about 43% found just once. Germline values: CDR1 LGHDT, CDR2 YNNKEL (reference sequence). The CDR3 consists of 11 residues. Trimming took 2 bases from V and 5 from J, leaving 4 bases between them. Worth noting for this clonotype: No antigen is known for it.

Sequencing used blood. The gene calls are TRBV3-1 and TRBJ2-7; no definite D call. The sequence derives from a girl aged 5-17 years with multiple sclerosis. Here the CDR3 reads CASSQFDEQYF. DNA for the CDR3: TGTGCCAGCAGCCAATTTGACGAGCAGTACTTC.